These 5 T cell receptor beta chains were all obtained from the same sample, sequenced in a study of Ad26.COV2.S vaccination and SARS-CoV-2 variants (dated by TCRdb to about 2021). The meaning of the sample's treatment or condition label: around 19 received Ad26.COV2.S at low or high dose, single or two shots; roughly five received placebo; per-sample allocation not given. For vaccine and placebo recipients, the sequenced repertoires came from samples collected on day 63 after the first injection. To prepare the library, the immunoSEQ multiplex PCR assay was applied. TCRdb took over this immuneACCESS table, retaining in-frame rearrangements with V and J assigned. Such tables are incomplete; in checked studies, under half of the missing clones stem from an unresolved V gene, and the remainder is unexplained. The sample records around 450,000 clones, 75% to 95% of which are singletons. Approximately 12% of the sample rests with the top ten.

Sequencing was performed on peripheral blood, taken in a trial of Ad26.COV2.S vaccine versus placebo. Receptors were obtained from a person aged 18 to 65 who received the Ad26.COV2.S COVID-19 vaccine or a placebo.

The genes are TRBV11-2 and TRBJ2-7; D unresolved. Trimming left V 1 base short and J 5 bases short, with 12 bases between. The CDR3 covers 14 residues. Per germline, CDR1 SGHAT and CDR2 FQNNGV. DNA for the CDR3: TGTGCCAGCAGCTTAGCTCTGGGCTACCACGAGCAGTACTTC. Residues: CASSLALGYHEQYF.

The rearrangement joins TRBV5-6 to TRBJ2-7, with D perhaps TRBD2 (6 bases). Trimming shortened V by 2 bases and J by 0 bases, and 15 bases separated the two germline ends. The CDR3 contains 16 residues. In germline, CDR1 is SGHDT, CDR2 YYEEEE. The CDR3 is CASSFPSDGSSYEQYF. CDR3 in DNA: TGTGCCAGCAGCTTTCCGTCTGACGGGAGCTCCTACGAGCAGTACTTC.

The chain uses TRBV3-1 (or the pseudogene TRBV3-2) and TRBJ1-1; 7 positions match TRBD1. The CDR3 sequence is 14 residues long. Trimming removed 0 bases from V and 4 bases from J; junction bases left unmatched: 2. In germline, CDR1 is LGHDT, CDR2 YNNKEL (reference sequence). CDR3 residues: CASSQEDRVTEAFF. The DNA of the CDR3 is TGTGCCAGCAGCCAAGAAGACAGGGTCACTGAAGCTTTCTTT.

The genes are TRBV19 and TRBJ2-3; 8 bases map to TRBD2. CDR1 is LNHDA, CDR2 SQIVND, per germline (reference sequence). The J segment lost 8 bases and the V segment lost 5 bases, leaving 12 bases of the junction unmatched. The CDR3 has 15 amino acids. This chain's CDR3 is CASSSAGTRVGTQYF. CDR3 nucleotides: TGTGCCAGTAGTTCTGCCGGGACTAGGGTCGGTACGCAGTATTTT.

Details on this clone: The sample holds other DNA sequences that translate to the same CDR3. CDR3 protein: CAWSVLENTEAFF. The CDR3 DNA reads as TGTGCCTGGAGTGTACTAGAGAACACTGAAGCTTTCTTT. The chain links TRBV30 to TRBJ1-1; D is undetermined. V lost 0 bases and J lost 1, with 6 bases in between. Germline CDR1 and CDR2: GTSNPN and SVGIG (reference sequence). This CDR3 region has 13 residues.